These T cell receptor beta chains were read from a single sample in a study of neurological immune-mediated disorders. TCRdb fed the 5' RACE reads into MiXCR, producing one record per CDR3 protein. Found here are some 80,000 distinct CDR3 sequences, around 6% of them singletons; the top ten hold roughly 7.9%. Sequencing used PBMCs. These receptors originate from a woman in her sixties with multiple sclerosis. Both conserved end residues are part of each CDR3. The D gene is left open where the match is weak. Clone size is not always given. Where it is, it says once, few, many or a class for expanded clones.

clone_size: -
j_call: TRBJ1-1
d_call: -
v_call: TRBV9
cdr3_aa: CASSVEAGRAEAFF
cdr3_nt: TGTGCCAGCAGCGTAGAGGCAGGGCGGGCTGAAGCTTTCTTT

clone_size: -
j_call: TRBJ2-5
d_call: -
v_call: TRBV3-1
cdr3_aa: CASSHNSGTTSHF
cdr3_nt: TGTGCCAGCAGCCACAACTCCGGGACCACAAGTCACTTC

clone_size: few
j_call: TRBJ2-6
d_call: TRBD1
v_call: TRBV11-2
cdr3_aa: CASSLGRTGQGPGANVLTF
cdr3_nt: TGTGCCAGCAGCTTAGGCCGGACAGGGCAGGGTCCTGGGGCCAACGTCCTGACTTTC

clone_size: many
j_call: TRBJ1-1
d_call: -
v_call: TRBV29-1
cdr3_aa: CSVERSNTEAFF
cdr3_nt: TGCAGCGTTGAGAGGTCGAACACTGAAGCTTTCTTT

clone_size: many
j_call: TRBJ2-7
d_call: -
v_call: TRBV2
cdr3_aa: CASSGQGGEQYF
cdr3_nt: TGTGCCAGCAGCGGCCAGGGTGGCGAGCAGTACTTC

clone_size: many
j_call: TRBJ1-5
d_call: TRBD1
v_call: TRBV27
cdr3_aa: CASSPGDRVGQPQHF
cdr3_nt: TGTGCCAGCAGCCCAGGGGACAGGGTGGGACAGCCCCAGCATTTT

clone_size: many
j_call: TRBJ2-7
d_call: -
v_call: TRBV19
cdr3_aa: CATGHEDYEQYF
cdr3_nt: TGTGCCACCGGACATGAGGACTACGAGCAGTACTTC

clone_size: many
j_call: TRBJ1-2
d_call: TRBD1
v_call: TRBV28
cdr3_aa: CASLTGAQGARGKSYTF
cdr3_nt: TGTGCCAGTCTGACAGGGGCGCAGGGGGCGCGGGGAAAAAGCTACACCTTC

clone_size: many
j_call: TRBJ2-1
d_call: -
v_call: TRBV6-1
cdr3_aa: CASRRETSSSYNEQFF
cdr3_nt: TGTGCCAGCCGCAGGGAAACCTCGAGCTCCTACAATGAGCAGTTCTTC

clone_size: many
j_call: TRBJ1-6
d_call: TRBD1
v_call: TRBV5-1
cdr3_aa: CASSGGQGEYSPLHF
cdr3_nt: TGCGCCAGCAGCGGGGGACAGGGTGAATATTCACCCCTCCACTTT

clone_size: many
j_call: TRBJ2-3
d_call: TRBD2
v_call: TRBV6-4
cdr3_aa: CASSAIGLAASTDTQYF
cdr3_nt: TGTGCCAGCAGTGCAATAGGACTAGCGGCGAGCACAGATACGCAGTATTTT

clone_size: many
j_call: TRBJ2-5
d_call: TRBD1
v_call: TRBV9
cdr3_aa: CASSVAQGAGETQYF
cdr3_nt: TGTGCCAGCAGCGTAGCACAGGGGGCCGGGGAGACCCAGTACTTC

clone_size: many
j_call: TRBJ2-3
d_call: -
v_call: TRBV29-1
cdr3_aa: CSVEGLEGADTQYF
cdr3_nt: TGCAGCGTTGAGGGACTGGAGGGCGCAGATACGCAGTATTTT

clone_size: -
j_call: TRBJ1-5
d_call: -
v_call: TRBV18
cdr3_aa: CASSQETVRLYQPQHF
cdr3_nt: TGTGCCAGCTCACAGGAGACAGTCCGATTGTATCAGCCCCAGCATTTT

clone_size: many
j_call: TRBJ1-3
d_call: -
v_call: TRBV7-9
cdr3_aa: CASSLEGNSGNTIYF
cdr3_nt: TGTGCCAGCAGCTTAGAGGGGAACTCTGGAAACACCATATATTTT

clone_size: many
j_call: TRBJ1-5
d_call: -
v_call: TRBV7-2
cdr3_aa: CASSLDASDQPQHF
cdr3_nt: TGTGCCAGCAGCTTAGATGCAAGCGATCAGCCCCAGCATTTT

clone_size: many
j_call: TRBJ2-1
d_call: TRBD2
v_call: TRBV11-2
cdr3_aa: CASGPRGGYYNEQFF
cdr3_nt: TGTGCCAGCGGGCCCCGGGGGGGATACTACAATGAGCAGTTCTTC